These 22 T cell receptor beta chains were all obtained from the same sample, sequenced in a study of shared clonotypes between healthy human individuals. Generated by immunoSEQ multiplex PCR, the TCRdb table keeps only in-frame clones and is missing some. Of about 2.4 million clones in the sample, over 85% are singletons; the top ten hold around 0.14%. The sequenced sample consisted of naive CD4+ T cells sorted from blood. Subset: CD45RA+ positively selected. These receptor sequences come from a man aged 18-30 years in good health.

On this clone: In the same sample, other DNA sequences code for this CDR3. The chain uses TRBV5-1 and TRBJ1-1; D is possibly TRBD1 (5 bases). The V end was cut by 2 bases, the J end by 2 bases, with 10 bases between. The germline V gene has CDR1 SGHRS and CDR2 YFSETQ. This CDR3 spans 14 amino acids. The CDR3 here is CASSLGQPNTEAFF. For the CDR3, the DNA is TGCGCCAGCAGCTTAGGACAACCTAACACTGAAGCTTTCTTT.

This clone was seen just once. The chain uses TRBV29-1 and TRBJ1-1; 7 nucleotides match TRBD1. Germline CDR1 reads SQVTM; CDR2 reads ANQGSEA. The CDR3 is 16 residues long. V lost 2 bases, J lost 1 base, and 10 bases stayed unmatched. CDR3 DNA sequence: TGCAGCGTTGAAACGGAGACAGGGATACCGAACACTGAAGCTTTCTTT. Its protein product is CSVETETGIPNTEAFF. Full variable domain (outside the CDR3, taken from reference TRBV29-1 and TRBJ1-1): SAVISQKPSRDICQRGTSLTIQCQVDSQVTMMFWYRQQPGQSLTLIATANQGSEATYESGFVIDKFPISRPNLTFSTLTVSNMSPEDSSIYLCSVETETGIPNTEAFFGQGTRLTVV.

The CDR3 region is CASSFSLFSLLQGAGNTEAFF. Written as DNA, the CDR3 is TGTGCCAGCAGTTTCTCCCTTTTCTCCCTACTCCAGGGGGCTGGGAACACTGAAGCTTTCTTT. The genes are TRBV28 and TRBJ1-1; 8 bases fit TRBD1. V gave up 3 bases and J gave up 1 base; unmatched junction bases: 22. The CDR3 length is 21 residues. The germline CDR1 and CDR2 sequences are MDHEN and SYDVKM.

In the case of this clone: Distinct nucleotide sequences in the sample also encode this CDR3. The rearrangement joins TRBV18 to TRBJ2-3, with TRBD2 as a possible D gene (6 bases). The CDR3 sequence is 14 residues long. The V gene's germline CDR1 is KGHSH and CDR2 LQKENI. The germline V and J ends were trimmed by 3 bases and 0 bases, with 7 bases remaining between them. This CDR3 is CASSPGLSTDTQYF. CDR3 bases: TGTGCCAGCTCACCCGGACTAAGCACAGATACGCAGTATTTT.

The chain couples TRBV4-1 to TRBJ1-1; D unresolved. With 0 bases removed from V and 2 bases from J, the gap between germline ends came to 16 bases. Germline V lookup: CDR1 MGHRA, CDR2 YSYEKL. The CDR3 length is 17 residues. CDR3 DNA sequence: TGCGCCAGCAGCCAAGATCTCGAAACTAAGGGTAACACTGAAGCTTTCTTT. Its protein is CASSQDLETKGNTEAFF.

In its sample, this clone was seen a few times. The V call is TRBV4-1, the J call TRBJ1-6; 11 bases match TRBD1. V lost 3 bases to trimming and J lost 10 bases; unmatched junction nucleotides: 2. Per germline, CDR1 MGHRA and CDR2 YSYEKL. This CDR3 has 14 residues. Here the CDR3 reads CASSQGQGGSPLHF. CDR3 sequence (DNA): TGCGCCAGCAGCCAGGGACAGGGGGGGTCACCCCTCCACTTT.

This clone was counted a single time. CDR3 sequence: CASSLFASGSPRETQYF. The DNA for the CDR3 is TGTGCCAGCAGCTTATTTGCTAGCGGGAGCCCCCGGGAGACCCAGTACTTC. This sequence joins TRBV7-8 and TRBJ2-5, with TRBD2 matching 10 bases. Germline V gene sequence: CDR1 SGHVS, CDR2 FQNEAQ. Trimming removed 2 bases from V and 5 bases from J; junction bases left unmatched: 11. The CDR3 covers 17 residues.

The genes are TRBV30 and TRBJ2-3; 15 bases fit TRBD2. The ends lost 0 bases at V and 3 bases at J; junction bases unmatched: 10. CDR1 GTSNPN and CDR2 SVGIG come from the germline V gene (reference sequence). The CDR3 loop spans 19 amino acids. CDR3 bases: TGTGCCTGGAGTGTACGACGGACTAGCGGGAGGGCCGGGACAGATACGCAGTATTTT. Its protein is CAWSVRRTSGRAGTDTQYF.

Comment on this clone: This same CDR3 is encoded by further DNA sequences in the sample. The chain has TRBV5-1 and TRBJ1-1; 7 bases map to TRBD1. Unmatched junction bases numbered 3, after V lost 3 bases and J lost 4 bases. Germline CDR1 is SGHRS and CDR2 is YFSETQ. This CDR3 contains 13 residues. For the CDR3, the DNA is TGCGCCAGCAGCTCACAGGGGAGCACTGAAGCTTTCTTT. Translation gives CASSSQGSTEAFF.

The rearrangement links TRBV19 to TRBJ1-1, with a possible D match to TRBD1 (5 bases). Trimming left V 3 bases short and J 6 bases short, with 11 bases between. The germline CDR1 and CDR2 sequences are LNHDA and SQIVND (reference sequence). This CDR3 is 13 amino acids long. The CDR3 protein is CASSIRQPAEAFF. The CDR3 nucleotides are TGTGCCAGTAGTATTAGACAGCCGGCTGAAGCTTTCTTT.

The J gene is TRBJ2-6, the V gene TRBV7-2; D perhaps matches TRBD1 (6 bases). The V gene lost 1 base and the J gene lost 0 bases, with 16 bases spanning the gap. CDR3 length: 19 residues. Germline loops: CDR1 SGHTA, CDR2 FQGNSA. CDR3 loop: CASSLDRQGTGSGANVLTF. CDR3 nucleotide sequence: TGTGCCAGCAGCTTAGACCGGCAGGGGACGGGCTCTGGGGCCAACGTCCTGACTTTC. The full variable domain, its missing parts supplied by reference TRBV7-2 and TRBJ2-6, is GAGVSQSPSNKVTEKGKDVELRCDPISGHTALYWYRQSLGQGLEFLIYFQGNSAPDKSGLPSDRFSAERTGGSVSTLTIQRTQQEDSAVYLCASSLDRQGTGSGANVLTFGAGSRLTVL.

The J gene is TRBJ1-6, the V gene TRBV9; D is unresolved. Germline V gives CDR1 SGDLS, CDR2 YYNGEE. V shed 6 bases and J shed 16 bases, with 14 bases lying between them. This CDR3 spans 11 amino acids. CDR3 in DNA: TGTGCCAGCAAGGCAGCTTCGGGGCTCCACTTT. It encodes CASKAASGLHF.

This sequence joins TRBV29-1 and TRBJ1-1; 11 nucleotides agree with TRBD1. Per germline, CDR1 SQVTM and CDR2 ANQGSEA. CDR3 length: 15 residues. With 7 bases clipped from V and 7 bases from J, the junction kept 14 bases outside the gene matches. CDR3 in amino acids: CSAVTGGQGALEAFF. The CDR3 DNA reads TGCAGCGCAGTGACGGGAGGACAGGGGGCTCTTGAAGCTTTCTTT.

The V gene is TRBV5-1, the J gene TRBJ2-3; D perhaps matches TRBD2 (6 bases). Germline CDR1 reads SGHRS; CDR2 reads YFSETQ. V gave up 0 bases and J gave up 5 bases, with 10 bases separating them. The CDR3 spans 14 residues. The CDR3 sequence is CASSLGPAGDTQYF. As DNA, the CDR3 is TGCGCCAGCAGCTTGGGTCCAGCGGGAGATACGCAGTATTTT.

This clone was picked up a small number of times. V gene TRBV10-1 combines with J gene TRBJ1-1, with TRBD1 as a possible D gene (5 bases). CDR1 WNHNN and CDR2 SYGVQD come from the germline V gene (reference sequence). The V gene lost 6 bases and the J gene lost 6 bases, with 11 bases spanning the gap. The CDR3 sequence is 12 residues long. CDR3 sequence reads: CASSNLGAEAFF. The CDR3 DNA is TGCGCCAGCAGCAACTTGGGGGCTGAAGCTTTCTTT.

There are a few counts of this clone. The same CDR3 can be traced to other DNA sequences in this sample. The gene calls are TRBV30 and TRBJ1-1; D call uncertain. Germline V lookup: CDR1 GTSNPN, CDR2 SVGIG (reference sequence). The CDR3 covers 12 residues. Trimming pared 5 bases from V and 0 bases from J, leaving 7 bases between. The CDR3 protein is CAWGRVNTEAFF. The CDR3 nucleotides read TGTGCCTGGGGACGGGTGAACACTGAAGCTTTCTTT. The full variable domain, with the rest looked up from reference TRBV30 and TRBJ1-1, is SQTIHQWPATLVQPVGSPLSLECTVEGTSNPNLYWYRQAAGRGLQLLFYSVGIGQISSEVPQNLSASRPQDRQFILSSKKLLLSDSGFYLCAWGRVNTEAFFGQGTRLTVV.

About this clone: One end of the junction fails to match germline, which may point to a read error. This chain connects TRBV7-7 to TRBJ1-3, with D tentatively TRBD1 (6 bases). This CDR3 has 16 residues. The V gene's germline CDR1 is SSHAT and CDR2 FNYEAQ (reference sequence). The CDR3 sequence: CASSPYPRGDGNTIYF. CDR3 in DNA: TGTGCTAGCAGTCCATATCCCAGGGGAGACGGAAACACCATATATTTT.

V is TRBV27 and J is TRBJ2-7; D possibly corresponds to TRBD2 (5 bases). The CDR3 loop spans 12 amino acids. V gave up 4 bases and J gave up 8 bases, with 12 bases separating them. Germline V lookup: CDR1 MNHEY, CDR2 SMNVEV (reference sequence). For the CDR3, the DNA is TGTGCCAGCAGTTCCTCTTACGGGAAGCAGTACTTC. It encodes CASSSSYGKQYF.

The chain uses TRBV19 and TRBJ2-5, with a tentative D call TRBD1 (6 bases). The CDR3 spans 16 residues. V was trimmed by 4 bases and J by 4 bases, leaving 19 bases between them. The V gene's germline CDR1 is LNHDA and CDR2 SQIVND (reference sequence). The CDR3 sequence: CASSTTGTLIVETQYF. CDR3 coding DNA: TGTGCCAGTAGTACGACCGGGACACTAATAGTAGAGACCCAGTACTTC. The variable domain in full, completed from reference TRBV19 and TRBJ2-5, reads DGGITQSPKYLFRKEGQNVTLSCEQNLNHDAMYWYRQDPGQGLRLIYYSQIVNDFQKGDIAEGYSVSREKKESFPLTVTSAQKNPTAFYLCASSTTGTLIVETQYFGPGTRLLVL.

The CDR3 bases are TGTGCCAGTAGTATAGGGATTGGGTCACCCCTCCACTTT. This codes for CASSIGIGSPLHF. The chain has TRBV19 and TRBJ1-6; D is uncertain. The CDR3 extends over 13 amino acids. V lost 1 base, J lost 10 bases, and 8 bases lay in between. From germline, CDR1 is LNHDA and CDR2 SQIVND (reference sequence). Based on the CDR3 plus reference TRBV19 and TRBJ1-6, the full variable domain is DGGITQSPKYLFRKEGQNVTLSCEQNLNHDAMYWYRQDPGQGLRLIYYSQIVNDFQKGDIAEGYSVSREKKESFPLTVTSAQKNPTAFYLCASSIGIGSPLHFGNGTRLTVT.

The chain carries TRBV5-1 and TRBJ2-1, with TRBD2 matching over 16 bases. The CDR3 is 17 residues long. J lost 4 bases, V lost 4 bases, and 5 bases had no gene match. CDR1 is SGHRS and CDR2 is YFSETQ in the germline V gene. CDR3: CASSMGLAGGKYNEQFF. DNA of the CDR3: TGCGCCAGCAGCATGGGACTAGCGGGAGGGAAATACAATGAGCAGTTCTTC.

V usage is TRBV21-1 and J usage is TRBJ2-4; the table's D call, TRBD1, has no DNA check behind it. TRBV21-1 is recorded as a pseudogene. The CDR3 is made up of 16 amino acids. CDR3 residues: CASSTPRECGKNIQYF. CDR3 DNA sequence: TGTGCCAGCAGCACCCCCAGGGAATGCGGCAAAAACATTCAGTACTTC.